The rows below give T cell receptor beta chains drawn from one sample of a study of cytomegalovirus exposure and HLA in healthy donors. The assay was immunoSEQ multiplex PCR, and TCRdb's table has in-frame clones only and misses some. In the table there are roughly 160,000 clones, roughly 80% of which are singletons. Sequences were obtained from PBMCs. The origin of the receptors is a woman between 50 and 59 years old in good health and CMV-seronegative. The CDR3 runs from the conserved cysteine through the conserved F or W. D genes are given only for firm matches. Clone size, where shown, is once, few, many, or a class for clones that have expanded.

j_call clone_size v_call d_call cdr3_nt cdr3_aa
TRBJ1-1 NA TRBV18 NA TGTGCCAGCTCACCACCGGCGGAGGGAGGGAACACTGAAGCTTTCTTT CASSPPAEGGNTEAFF
TRBJ1-1 NA TRBV18 NA TGTGCCAGCTCCTTCCGAGGACAGAACACTGAGGCTTTCTTT CASSFRGQNTEAFF
TRBJ2-3 NA TRBV4-1 TRBD2 TGCGCCAGCAGACTCGGGGTAGCGGGGGGGCCGAAAGATACGCAGTATTTT CASRLGVAGGPKDTQYF
TRBJ2-3 NA TRBV9 TRBD2 TGTGCCAGCAGCGTAGTCTCCACTACGGGGGGTACGCAGTATTTT CASSVVSTTGGTQYF
TRBJ2-5 NA TRBV5-6 TRBD1 TGTGCCAGCAGCGCCGGTTCCGGGACAGGGGAGGAGACCCAGTACTTC CASSAGSGTGEETQYF
TRBJ2-3 once TRBV13 TRBD2 TGTGCCAGCAGCCCCCGGACTAGCGGGGGCGCTCCTAGCACAGATACGCAGTATTTT CASSPRTSGGAPSTDTQYF
TRBJ1-6 NA TRBV5-1 TRBD1 TGCGCCAGCAGCTTCGGGACAGATAATTCACCCCTCCACTTT CASSFGTDNSPLHF
TRBJ2-3 once TRBV30 NA TGTGCCTGGAGTATTGGGACTCAAATAGGAGATACGCAGTATTTT CAWSIGTQIGDTQYF
TRBJ1-2 NA TRBV2 NA TGTGCCAGCAGTGCCTCTACCAACGGGGTCTATGGCTACACCTTC CASSASTNGVYGYTF
TRBJ1-5 NA TRBV6-6 TRBD1 TGTGCCAGCAGTTATAAGGGGGCTGGCAATCAGCCCCAGCATTTT CASSYKGAGNQPQHF
TRBJ2-3 NA TRBV25-1 TRBD1 TGTGCCAGCAGTGAACAGGGCAGGGGGCATCCAGATACGCAGTATTTT CASSEQGRGHPDTQYF
TRBJ2-7 NA TRBV11-2 NA TGTGCCAGCAGCCCGCGACAGGCGAGAGAGCAGTACTTC CASSPRQAREQYF
TRBJ1-1 NA TRBV11-1 TRBD1 TGTGCCAGCAGCCGCGGGCCGGGACAGGGTAACACTGAAGCTTTCTTT CASSRGPGQGNTEAFF
TRBJ2-1 few TRBV5-1 TRBD2 TGCGCCAGCAGCTTCGAAAGCGGGAGCTCCTACAATGAGCAGTTCTTC CASSFESGSSYNEQFF
TRBJ1-1 NA TRBV18 NA TGTGCCAGCTCACCACCCACAGGGCCAAACACTGAAGCTTTCTTT CASSPPTGPNTEAFF
TRBJ2-5 NA TRBV6-1 TRBD2 TGTGCCAGCAAGATAGCGGGAGCGGAGACCCAGTACTTC CASKIAGAETQYF
TRBJ2-7 NA TRBV18 NA TGTGCCAGCTCACCACCGCAGGGAATATCTTACGAGCAGTACTTC CASSPPQGISYEQYF
TRBJ2-7 once TRBV25-1 NA TGTGCCAGCAGTCCAGGGAGGGGGGTCTACGAGCAGTACTTC CASSPGRGVYEQYF
TRBJ1-5 NA TRBV11-2 NA TGTGCCGGCAGCTTAGGACTTAATCAGCCCCAGCATTTT CAGSLGLNQPQHF
TRBJ2-3 NA TRBV4-2 NA TGTGCCAGCAGCCCACATCTTGGGGGCCAAGTTACGCAGTATTTT CASSPHLGGQVTQYF
TRBJ1-4 NA TRBV7-6 TRBD1 TGTGCCAGCAGCACCTACAGGGGACGGGATGAAAAACTGTTTTTT CASSTYRGRDEKLFF
TRBJ1-5 NA TRBV28 NA TGTGCCAGCAGCCTCCAGGGGATAGGTCAGCCCCAGCATTTT CASSLQGIGQPQHF
TRBJ2-7 NA TRBV4-1 TRBD1 TGCGCCAGCAGCCTTGACCGGGACAGGGGAAGGTACGAGCAGTACTTC CASSLDRDRGRYEQYF
TRBJ1-2 once TRBV29-1 NA TGCAGCGTTGAAGAATGGAGGTCTGGCGGGGGCTACACCTTC CSVEEWRSGGGYTF
TRBJ2-1 NA TRBV7-9 NA TGTGCCAGCAGTCTAAGGGGAGGAGGCGAGCAGTTCTTC CASSLRGGGEQFF
TRBJ2-3 NA TRBV5-1 TRBD2 TGCGCCAGCAGCCTAAGCGGGGGGTTAGATACGCAGTATTTT CASSLSGGLDTQYF
TRBJ2-7 NA TRBV5-6 NA TGTGCCAGCAGCCGGGCCAGGGGCTACGAGCAGTACTTC CASSRARGYEQYF
TRBJ2-3 few TRBV19 TRBD2 TGTGCCAGTAAGGAGGGCGGGGGGATCACAGATACGCAGTATTTT CASKEGGGITDTQYF
TRBJ2-2 NA TRBV9 NA TGTGCCAGCAGCCCCTGGGACTTTAACACCGGGGAGCTGTTTTTT CASSPWDFNTGELFF
TRBJ2-4 NA TRBV7-2 NA TGTGCCAGCAGCTTAGACAGCAACAAAAACATTCAGTACTTC CASSLDSNKNIQYF
TRBJ2-5 few TRBV7-6 NA TGTGCCAGCAGCATTGGACTCTTAAAGGGAGAGACCCAGTACTTC CASSIGLLKGETQYF
TRBJ1-2 NA TRBV2 TRBD1 TGTGCCAGCAGTATTACAGGGGGCTACTATGGCTACACCTTC CASSITGGYYGYTF
TRBJ1-4 NA TRBV27 NA TGTGCCAGCAGTTTATTCCTTAATGAAAAACTGTTTTTT CASSLFLNEKLFF
TRBJ2-7 NA TRBV28 TRBD2 TGTGCCATTGGTGGGGACTCCGGGACTAGCGACCACGAGCAGTACTTC CAIGGDSGTSDHEQYF
TRBJ1-2 NA TRBV19 TRBD1 TGTGCCGCCAGGGCCCACCGGGACAGGGCCTATGGCTACACCTTC CAARAHRDRAYGYTF
TRBJ1-1 NA TRBV5-1 TRBD1 TGCGCCAGCAGCTTATGGACAGGGGGCCGCGCTGAAGCTTTCTTT CASSLWTGGRAEAFF
TRBJ2-3 NA TRBV5-1 NA TGCGCCAGCAGCTCGCGGTCCCTCCCAGATACGCAGTATTTT CASSSRSLPDTQYF
TRBJ1-1 NA TRBV6-5 NA TGTGCCAGCAGTTACTTTAATGAAGCTTTCTTT CASSYFNEAFF
TRBJ1-2 NA TRBV7-9 TRBD1 TGTGCCAGCGTATCGCAGGACAGGGAAGACTATGGCTACACCTTC CASVSQDREDYGYTF
TRBJ1-2 NA TRBV9 NA TGTGCCAGCAGCGTAGGCCAGGGTGATGGATGGTCTGGCTACACCTTC CASSVGQGDGWSGYTF
TRBJ1-1 NA TRBV7-9 TRBD1 TGTTCCAGCACCCAGGGGGGCACTGAAGCTTTCTTT CSSTQGGTEAFF
TRBJ2-7 NA TRBV7-9 TRBD1 TGTGCCAGCAGCCCACGGACAGGGGGCTACGAGCAGTACTTC CASSPRTGGYEQYF
TRBJ1-2 NA TRBV28 TRBD1 TGTGCCAGCAGTTTATACGGGACAGGGGGCTATGGCTACACCTTC CASSLYGTGGYGYTF
TRBJ2-7 NA TRBV5-1 NA TGCGCCAGCAGCTCACTGGCGGGGCGAAGCTCCTACGAGCAGTACTTC CASSSLAGRSSYEQYF
TRBJ2-3 NA TRBV5-1 NA TGCGCCAGCAGTTCCCCAGGAGGGACAGATACGCAGTATTTT CASSSPGGTDTQYF
TRBJ1-1 NA TRBV6-1 NA TGTGCCAGCACCATGGTGGGAGGTGGCACTGAAGCTTTCTTT CASTMVGGGTEAFF